This T cell receptor beta chain was identified in a study of shared clonotypes between healthy human individuals. In replicate PCRs of sorted subsets, about 220 ng DNA, approximately 30,000 T cell genomes, was used. Sequenced by immunoSEQ multiplex PCR; TCRdb stores in-frame clones only, minus some. The table lists just over 2,000,000 clones, 85% to 95% of them singletons. CDR1 is MDHEN and CDR2 is SYDVKM in the germline V gene. Trimming pared 6 bases from V and 3 bases from J, leaving 11 bases between. The CDR3 runs 14 residues. The table lists this clone with a count of one. V usage is TRBV28 and J usage is TRBJ1-4; TRBD1 is a possible D gene (6 bases). Sequencing used naive CD4+ T cells sorted from blood. Subset: CD45RA+ positively selected. The clonotype was recovered from a man between 18 and 29 years old in good health. The CDR3, as DNA: TGTGCCAGCAGATCGGGACACCCTAATGAAAAACTGTTTTTT. Its translation is CASRSGHPNEKLFF.